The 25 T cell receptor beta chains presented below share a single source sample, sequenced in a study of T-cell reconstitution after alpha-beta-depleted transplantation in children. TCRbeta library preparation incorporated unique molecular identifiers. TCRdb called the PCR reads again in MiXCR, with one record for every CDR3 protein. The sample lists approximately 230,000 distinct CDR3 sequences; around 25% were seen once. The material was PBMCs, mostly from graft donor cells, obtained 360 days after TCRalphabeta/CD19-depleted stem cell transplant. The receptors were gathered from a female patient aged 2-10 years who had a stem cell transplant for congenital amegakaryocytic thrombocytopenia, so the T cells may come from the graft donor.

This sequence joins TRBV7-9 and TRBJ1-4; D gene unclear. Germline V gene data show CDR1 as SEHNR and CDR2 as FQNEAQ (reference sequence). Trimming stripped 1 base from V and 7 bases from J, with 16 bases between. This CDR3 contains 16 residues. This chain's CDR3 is CASSLGWDPRVEKLFF. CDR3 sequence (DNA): TGTGCCAGCAGCTTAGGCTGGGATCCTCGGGTTGAAAAACTGTTTTTT.

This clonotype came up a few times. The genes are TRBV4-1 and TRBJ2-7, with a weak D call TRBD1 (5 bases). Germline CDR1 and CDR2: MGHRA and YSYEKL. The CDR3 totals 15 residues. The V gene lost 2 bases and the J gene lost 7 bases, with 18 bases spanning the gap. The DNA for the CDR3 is TGCGCCAGCAGCCAATTGGAGATGGGGCCCGGGGAGCAGTACTTC. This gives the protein CASSQLEMGPGEQYF.

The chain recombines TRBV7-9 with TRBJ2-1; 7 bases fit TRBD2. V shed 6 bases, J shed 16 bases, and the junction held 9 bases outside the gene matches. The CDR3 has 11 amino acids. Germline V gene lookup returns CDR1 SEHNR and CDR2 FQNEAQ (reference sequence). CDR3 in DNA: TGTGCCAGCAGTAAGCGGGATAACATTTTCTTC. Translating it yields CASSKRDNIFF.

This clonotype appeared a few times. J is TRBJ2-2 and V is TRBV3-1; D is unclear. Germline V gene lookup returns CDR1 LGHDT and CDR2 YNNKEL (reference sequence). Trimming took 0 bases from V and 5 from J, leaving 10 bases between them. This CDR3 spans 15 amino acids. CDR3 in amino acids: CASSQDYATTGELFF. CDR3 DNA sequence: TGTGCCAGCAGCCAAGATTACGCAACAACCGGGGAGCTGTTTTTT.

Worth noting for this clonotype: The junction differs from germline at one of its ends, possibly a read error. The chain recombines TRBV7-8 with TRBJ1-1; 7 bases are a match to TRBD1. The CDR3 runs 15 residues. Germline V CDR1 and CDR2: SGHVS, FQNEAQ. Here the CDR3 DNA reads TGTACCAGCAGCTCACTACAGGGGCGAGGCACTGAAGCTTTCTTT. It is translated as CTSSSLQGRGTEAFF. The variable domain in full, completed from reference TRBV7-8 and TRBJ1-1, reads GAGVSQSPRYKVAKRGQDVALRCDPISGHVSLFWYQQALGQGPEFLTYFQNEAQLDKSGLPSDRFFAERPEGSVSTLKIQRTQQEDSAVYLCTSSSLQGRGTEAFFGQGTRLTVV.

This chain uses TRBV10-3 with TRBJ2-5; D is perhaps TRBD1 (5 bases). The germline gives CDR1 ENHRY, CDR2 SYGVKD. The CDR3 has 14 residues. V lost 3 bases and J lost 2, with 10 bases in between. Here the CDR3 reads CAISDQDTQETQYF. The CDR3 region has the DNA TGTGCCATCAGTGATCAGGACACACAAGAGACCCAGTACTTC.

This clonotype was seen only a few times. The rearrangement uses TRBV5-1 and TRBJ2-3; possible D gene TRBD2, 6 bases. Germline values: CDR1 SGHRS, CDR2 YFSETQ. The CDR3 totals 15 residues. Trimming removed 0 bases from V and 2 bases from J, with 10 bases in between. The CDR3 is CASSLGGGITDTQYF. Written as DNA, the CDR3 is TGCGCCAGCAGCTTGGGCGGCGGGATCACAGATACGCAGTATTTT.

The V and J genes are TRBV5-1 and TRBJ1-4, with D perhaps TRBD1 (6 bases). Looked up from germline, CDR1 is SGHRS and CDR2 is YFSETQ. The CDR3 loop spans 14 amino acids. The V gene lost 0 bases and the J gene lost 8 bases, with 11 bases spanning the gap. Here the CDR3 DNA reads TGCGCCAGCAGCTTGGACAGGGTGGGAGAAAAACTGTTTTTT. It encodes CASSLDRVGEKLFF.

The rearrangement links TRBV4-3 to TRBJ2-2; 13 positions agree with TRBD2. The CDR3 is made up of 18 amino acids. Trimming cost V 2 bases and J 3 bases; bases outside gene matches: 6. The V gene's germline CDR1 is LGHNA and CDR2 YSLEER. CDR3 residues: CASSQKLAGGPHTGELFF. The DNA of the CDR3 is TGCGCCAGCAGCCAAAAACTAGCGGGAGGGCCTCACACCGGGGAGCTGTTTTTT.

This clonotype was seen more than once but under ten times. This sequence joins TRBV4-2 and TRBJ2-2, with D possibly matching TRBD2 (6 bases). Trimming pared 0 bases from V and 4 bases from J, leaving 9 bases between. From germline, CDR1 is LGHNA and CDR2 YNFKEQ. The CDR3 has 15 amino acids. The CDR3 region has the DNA TGTGCCAGCAGCCAAGACCCGGGAGTCACCGGGGAGCTGTTTTTT. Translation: CASSQDPGVTGELFF.

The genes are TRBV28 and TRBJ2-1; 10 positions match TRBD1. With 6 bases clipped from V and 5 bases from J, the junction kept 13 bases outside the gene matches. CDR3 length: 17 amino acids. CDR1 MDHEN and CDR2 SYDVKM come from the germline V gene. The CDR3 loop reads CASSPNPGQGFDNEQFF. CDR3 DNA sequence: TGTGCCAGCAGCCCCAACCCGGGACAGGGGTTCGACAATGAGCAGTTCTTC.

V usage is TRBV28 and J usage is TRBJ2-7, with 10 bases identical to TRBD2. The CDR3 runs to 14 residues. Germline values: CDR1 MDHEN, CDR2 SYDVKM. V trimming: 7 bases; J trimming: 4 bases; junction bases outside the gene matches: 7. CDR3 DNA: TGTGCCAGCACCCTGGAGCGGGAGGGGTACGAGCAGTACTTC. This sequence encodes CASTLEREGYEQYF.

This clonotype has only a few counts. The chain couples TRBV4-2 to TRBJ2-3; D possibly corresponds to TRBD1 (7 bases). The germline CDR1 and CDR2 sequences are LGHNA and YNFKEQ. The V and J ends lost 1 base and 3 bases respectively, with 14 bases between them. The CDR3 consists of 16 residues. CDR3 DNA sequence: TGTGCCAGCAGCCAAGGGGGCGGGACAGAAACAGATACGCAGTATTTT. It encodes CASSQGGGTETDTQYF.

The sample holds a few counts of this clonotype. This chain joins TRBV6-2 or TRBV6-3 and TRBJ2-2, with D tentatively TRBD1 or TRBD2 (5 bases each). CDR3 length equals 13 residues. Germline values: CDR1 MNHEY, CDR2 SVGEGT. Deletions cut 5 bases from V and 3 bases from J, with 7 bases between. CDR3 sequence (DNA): TGTGCCAGCAGTGGGACGTACACCGGGGAGCTGTTTTTT. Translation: CASSGTYTGELFF.

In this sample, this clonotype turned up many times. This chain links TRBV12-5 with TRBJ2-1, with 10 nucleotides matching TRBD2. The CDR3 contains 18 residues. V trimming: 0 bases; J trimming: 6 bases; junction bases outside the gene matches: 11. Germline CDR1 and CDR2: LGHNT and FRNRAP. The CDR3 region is CASGLVLKSGRAINEQFF. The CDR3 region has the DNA TGTGCTAGTGGTTTGGTACTAAAGAGCGGGAGGGCCATCAATGAGCAGTTCTTC.

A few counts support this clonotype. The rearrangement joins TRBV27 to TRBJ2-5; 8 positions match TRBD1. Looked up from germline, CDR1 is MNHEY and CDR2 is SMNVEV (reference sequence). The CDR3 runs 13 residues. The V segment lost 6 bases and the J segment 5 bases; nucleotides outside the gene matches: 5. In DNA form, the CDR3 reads TGTGCCAGCAGAACAGGGGGTAGGGAGACCCAGTACTTC. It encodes CASRTGGRETQYF.

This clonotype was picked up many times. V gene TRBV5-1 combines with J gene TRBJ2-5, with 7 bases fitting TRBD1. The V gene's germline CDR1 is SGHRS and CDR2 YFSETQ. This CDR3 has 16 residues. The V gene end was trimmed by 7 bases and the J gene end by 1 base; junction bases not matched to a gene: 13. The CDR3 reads CASRHRMTGSQETQYF. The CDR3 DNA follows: TGCGCCAGCCGACATCGGATGACAGGGAGCCAAGAGACCCAGTACTTC.

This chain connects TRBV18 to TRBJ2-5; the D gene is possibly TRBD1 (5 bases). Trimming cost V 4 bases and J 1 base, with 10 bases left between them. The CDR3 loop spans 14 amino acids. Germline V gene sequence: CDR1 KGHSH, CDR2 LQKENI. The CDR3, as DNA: TGTGCCAGCTCACAGAGACAGACCCAAGAGACCCAGTACTTC. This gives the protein CASSQRQTQETQYF.

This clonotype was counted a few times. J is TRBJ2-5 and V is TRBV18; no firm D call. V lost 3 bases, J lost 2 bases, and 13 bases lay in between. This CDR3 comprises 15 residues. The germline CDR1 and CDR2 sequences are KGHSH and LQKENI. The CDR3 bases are TGTGCCAGCTCACCGCGGTTAACGTTACAAGAGACCCAGTACTTC. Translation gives CASSPRLTLQETQYF. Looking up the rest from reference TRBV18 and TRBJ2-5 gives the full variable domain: NAGVMQNPRHLVRRRGQEARLRCSPMKGHSHVYWYRQLPEEGLKFMVYLQKENIIDESGMPKERFSAEFPKEGPSILRIQQVVRGDSAAYFCASSPRLTLQETQYFGPGTRLLVL.

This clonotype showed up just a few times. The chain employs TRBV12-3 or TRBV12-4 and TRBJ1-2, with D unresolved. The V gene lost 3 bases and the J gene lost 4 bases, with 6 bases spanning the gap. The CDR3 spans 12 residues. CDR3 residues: CASSFGSYGYTF. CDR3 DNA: TGTGCCAGCAGTTTTGGCAGCTATGGCTACACCTTC.

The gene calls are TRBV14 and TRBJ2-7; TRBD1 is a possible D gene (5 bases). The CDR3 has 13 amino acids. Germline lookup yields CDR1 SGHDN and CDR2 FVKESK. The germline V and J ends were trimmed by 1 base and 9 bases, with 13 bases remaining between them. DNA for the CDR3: TGTGCCAGCAGCCAAGCTAGGGGATCGGCGCAGTACTTC. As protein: CASSQARGSAQYF.

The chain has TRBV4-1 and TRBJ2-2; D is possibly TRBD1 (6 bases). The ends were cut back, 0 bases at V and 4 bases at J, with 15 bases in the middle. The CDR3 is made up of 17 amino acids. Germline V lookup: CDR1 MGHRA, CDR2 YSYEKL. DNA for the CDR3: TGCGCCAGCAGCCAAGACTTTGACAGGTTGGGCACCGGGGAGCTGTTTTTT. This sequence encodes CASSQDFDRLGTGELFF.

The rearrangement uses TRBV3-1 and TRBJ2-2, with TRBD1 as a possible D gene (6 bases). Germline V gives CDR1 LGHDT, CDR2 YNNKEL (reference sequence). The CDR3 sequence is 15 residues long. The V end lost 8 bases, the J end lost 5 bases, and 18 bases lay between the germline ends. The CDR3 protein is CASGKRPQGTGELFF. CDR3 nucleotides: TGTGCCAGCGGCAAAAGACCCCAGGGGACCGGGGAGCTGTTTTTT. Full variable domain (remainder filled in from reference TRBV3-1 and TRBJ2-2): DTAVSQTPKYLVTQMGNDKSIKCEQNLGHDTMYWYKQDSKKFLKIMFSYNNKELIINETVPNRFSPKSPDKAHLNLHINSLELGDSAVYFCASGKRPQGTGELFFGEGSRLTVL.

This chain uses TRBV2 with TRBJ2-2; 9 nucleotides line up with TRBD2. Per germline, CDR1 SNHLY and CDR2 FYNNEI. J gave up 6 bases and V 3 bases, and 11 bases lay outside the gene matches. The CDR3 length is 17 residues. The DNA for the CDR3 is TGTGCCAGCAGTGAGAGGGGTAGCGGGAGCGGCGCCGGGGAGCTGTTTTTT. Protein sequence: CASSERGSGSGAGELFF.

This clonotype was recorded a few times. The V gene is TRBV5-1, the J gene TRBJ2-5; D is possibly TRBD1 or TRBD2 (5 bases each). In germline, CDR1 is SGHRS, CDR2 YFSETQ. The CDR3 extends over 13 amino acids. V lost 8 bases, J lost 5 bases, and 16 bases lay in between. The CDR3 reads CASSTGARETQYF. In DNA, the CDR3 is TGCGCCAGTTCAACCGGGGCCCGGGAGACCCAGTACTTC. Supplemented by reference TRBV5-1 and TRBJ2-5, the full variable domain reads KAGVTQTPRYLIKTRGQQVTLSCSPISGHRSVSWYQQTPGQGLQFLFEYFSETQRNKGNFPGRFSGRQFSNSRSEMNVSTLELGDSALYLCASSTGARETQYFGPGTRLLVL.